The source of this T cell receptor beta chain is a study of blood T cell repertoires in COVID-19. Produced via immunoSEQ multiplex PCR; TCRdb's table is partial and in-frame only. The sample yields some 430,000 clones, 90% seen once. The CDR3 is made up of 16 amino acids. Germline CDR1 and CDR2: MNHNS and SASEGT. Trimming removed 7 bases at V and 11 bases at J, with 29 bases between. V and J are TRBV6-1 and TRBJ1-1, with a possible D match to TRBD1 (6 bases). This TCR derives from a man aged 18-30 years who had recovered from COVID-19. Sequenced sample: PBMCs or T cells enriched from blood (not recorded which). CDR3 in amino acids: CASTEAPGQPNYRAFF. The CDR3 DNA reads as TGTGCCAGCACCGAAGCCCCAGGACAGCCGAACTACCGGGCTTTCTTT.